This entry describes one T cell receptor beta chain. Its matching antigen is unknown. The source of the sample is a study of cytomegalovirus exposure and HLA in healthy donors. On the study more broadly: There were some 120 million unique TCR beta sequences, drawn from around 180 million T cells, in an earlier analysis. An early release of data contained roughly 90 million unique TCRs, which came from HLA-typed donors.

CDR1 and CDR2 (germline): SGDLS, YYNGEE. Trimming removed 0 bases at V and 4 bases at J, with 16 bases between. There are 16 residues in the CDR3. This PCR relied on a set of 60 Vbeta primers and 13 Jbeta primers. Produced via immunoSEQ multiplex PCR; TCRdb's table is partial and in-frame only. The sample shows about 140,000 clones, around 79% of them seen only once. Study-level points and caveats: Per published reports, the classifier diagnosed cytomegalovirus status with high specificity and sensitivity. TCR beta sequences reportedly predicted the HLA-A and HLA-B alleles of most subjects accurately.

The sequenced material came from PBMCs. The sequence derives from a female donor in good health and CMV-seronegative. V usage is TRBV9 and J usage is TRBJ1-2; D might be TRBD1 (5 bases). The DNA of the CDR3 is TGTGCCAGCAGCGTAGACCGGGACTCGAGAGTCTATGGCTACACCTTC. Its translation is CASSVDRDSRVYGYTF. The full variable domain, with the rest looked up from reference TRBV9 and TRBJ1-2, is DSGVTQTPKHLITATGQRVTLRCSPRSGDLSVYWYQQSLDQGLQFLIQYYNGEERAKGNILERFSAQQFPDLHSELNLSSLELGDSALYFCASSVDRDSRVYGYTFGSGTRLTVV.